The TCR beta chain under discussion was sequenced for a study of CD8 T cells in ankylosing spondylitis. The V gene end was trimmed by 5 bases and the J gene end by 2 bases; junction bases not matched to a gene: 4. This CDR3 spans 15 amino acids. Study observations and caveats: Disease-associated clones were reportedly significantly overrepresented in matched ankylosing spondylitis synovial fluid.

With molecular barcodes, quantitative 5'-RACE was used to make the TCR beta libraries. MiXCR, applied by TCRdb to the 5' RACE reads, yields one record per CDR3 protein. In the table there are 200,000 to 250,000 distinct CDR3 sequences, more than 25% of which are singletons. Comments on this clonotype: Its antigen is not known.

The chain is built from TRBV12-3 or TRBV12-4 and TRBJ2-1; 9 bases line up with TRBD1. The sequence derives from a male donor with ankylosing spondylitis or in good health (not recorded which). The sample was blood, either unsorted or a sorted T cell fraction (not recorded which). CDR3 sequence reads: CASSVDRGAYNEQFF. CDR3 nucleotides: TGTGCCAGCAGTGTTGACAGGGGGGCCTACAATGAGCAGTTCTTC.